The clone carrying this T cell receptor (beta chain) was recorded a few times. This CDR3 contains 16 residues. The data were taken from a study of spatial heterogeneity in lung cancer. At the level of the study: A consistent excess of beta-chain over alpha-chain sequences was detected.

TCRdb reprocessed the 5' RACE reads via MiXCR and lists one record per CDR3 protein. The sample lists about 90,000 distinct CDR3 sequences, around 10% occurring once. Time point specified: sample taken at primary tumor resection. Whole RNA, which was extracted from tumor, nontumor lung tissue or frozen PBMC, was sequenced without any cell sorting. The donors, more than 55 patients with untreated early-stage non-small cell lung cancer, provided the samples. This TCR derives from a male donor with early-stage non-small cell lung cancer. V is TRBV21-1 and J is TRBJ2-7; the DNA was not used to check the table's D call, TRBD1. TRBV21-1 is listed as a pseudogene. This sample comprised PBMCs, obtained at surgery. CDR3 residues: CASSKGGRQGACEQYF. The CDR3 nucleotides read TGTGCCAGCAGCAAAGGAGGAAGACAGGGGGCGTGCGAGCAGTACTTC.